The rows below give T cell receptor beta chains drawn from one sample of a study of identical twins. Using its own MiXCR run on the 5' RACE reads, TCRdb lists one record per CDR3 protein. In the table there are approximately 700,000 distinct CDR3 sequences, 15% to 20% of which are singletons. This same sample was also part of a study on T cells expressing NK-cell markers.

Sequenced material: PBMCs. These receptors all come from a woman younger than 30 in good health. Both conserved end residues are part of each CDR3. A D gene is named only where the DNA matches it firmly. Clone size is given for some rows only: seen once, a few or many times, or a class if the clone is expanded.

v_call	j_call	clone_size	d_call	cdr3_nt	cdr3_aa
TRBV11-3	TRBJ2-3	once	TRBD2	TGTGCCAGCAGCGTGACTAGCGGGTCGCAATCTTATTTT	CASSVTSGSQSYF
TRBV20-1	TRBJ2-1	few	TRBD2	TGCAGTGCTAGAGGGGGACTAGTGGGAAATGAGCAGTTCTTC	CSARGGLVGNEQFF
TRBV6-1	TRBJ2-2	few	TRBD1	TGTGCCAGCAGTGGACAGGGCAGGTACACCGGGGAGCTGTTTTTT	CASSGQGRYTGELFF
TRBV5-1	TRBJ2-3	-	TRBD2	TGCGCCAGCAGCAGTATTAGCGGGGGGGCCGGCGGAGATACGCAGTATTTT	CASSSISGGAGGDTQYF
TRBV5-1	TRBJ2-7	many	-	TGTGCCAGCAGCTCGGAGGGGTACGAGCAGTACTTC	CASSSEGYEQYF
TRBV29-1	TRBJ2-7	-	-	TGCAGCGTTGAAGGTGGTGGGAACGAGCAGTACTTC	CSVEGGGNEQYF
TRBV11-2	TRBJ2-4	-	TRBD1	TGTGCCAGCAGCTTGAACGCCGGGACAGCCATTTCGAACATAAACATTCAGTACTTC	CASSLNAGTAISNINIQYF
TRBV20-1	TRBJ2-3	few	TRBD2	TGCAGTGCCATTGTGTGGGGACTAGCTGCAGATACGCAGTATTTT	CSAIVWGLAADTQYF
TRBV18	TRBJ1-6	-	TRBD1	TGTGCCAGCTCGTCATCGGGACAGCCCTATTCACCCCTCCACTTT	CASSSSGQPYSPLHF
TRBV20-1	TRBJ2-1	few	-	TGCAGTGCTAGTGAACCCCATGGACGTGAGCAGTTCTTC	CSASEPHGREQFF
TRBV5-1	TRBJ2-6	many	-	TGCGCCAGCAGCTTGGAGGGTCCTCCGCTCCTCTCTGGGGCCAACGTCCTGACTTTC	CASSLEGPPLLSGANVLTF
TRBV20-1	TRBJ2-7	few	-	TGCAGTGCTAGAGGCACTGACTTAGGTCGAGCCTACGAGCAGTACTTC	CSARGTDLGRAYEQYF
TRBV12-3/TRBV12-4	TRBJ1-2	few	-	TGTGCCAGCAGTTTGGGGTTTGGGCCAAATTATGGCTACACCTTC	CASSLGFGPNYGYTF
TRBV6-1	TRBJ2-2	few	-	TGTGCCAGCAGACCAAACAGGAACACCGGGGAGCTGTTTTTT	CASRPNRNTGELFF
TRBV7-2	TRBJ2-7	few	-	TGTGCCAGCAGCTTAAGTTGGCGGGACTCCTACGAGCAGTACTTC	CASSLSWRDSYEQYF
TRBV10-3	TRBJ2-7	-	TRBD2	TGTGCCATCAGTGAGTGGACTAGCGTCTCCTACGAGCAGTACTTC	CAISEWTSVSYEQYF
TRBV12-3/TRBV12-4	TRBJ1-6	few	-	TGTGCCAGCAGTTTAGCGACAGATTCACCCCTCCACTTT	CASSLATDSPLHF
TRBV20-1	TRBJ2-3	few	-	TGCAGTGCTAGGCCCGGAGCAGGCGCAGATACGCAGTATTTT	CSARPGAGADTQYF
TRBV9	TRBJ2-1	-	-	TGTGCCAGCAGCCTTGGAGGGGAAAAGTACAATGAGCAGTTCTTC	CASSLGGEKYNEQFF
TRBV11-1	TRBJ2-5	few	TRBD2	TGTGCCAGCAGCCTCCCAGGTCTTGGACTAGCGGCTCAAGAGACCCAGTACTTC	CASSLPGLGLAAQETQYF
TRBV6-5	TRBJ2-5	-	-	TGTGCCAGCAGTTACGGCGGTCGAGCTACGGGAGAGACCCAGTACTTC	CASSYGGRATGETQYF